The TCR beta chain under discussion was sequenced for a study of blood T cell repertoires in COVID-19. Study at large: From T cells, B-cell-depleted T cells, or PBMCs came the material, which was cDNA or gDNA.

This CDR3 has 14 residues. V was pared by 6 bases and J by 0 bases, with 12 bases between. Germline lookup yields CDR1 MDHEN and CDR2 SYDVKM. Repertoires were generated with immunoSEQ multiplex PCR, while TCRdb's copy carries only in-frame clones and drops some. The data show about 250,000 clones, with about 87% seen just once and around 2.9% held by the top ten. This sequence joins TRBV28 and TRBJ2-7; D ambiguous. The sequence derives from a woman in her forties or fifties who had recovered from COVID-19. Material: PBMCs or T cells enriched from blood (not recorded which). The CDR3 protein is CASRDGHLSYEQYF. In DNA, the CDR3 is TGTGCCAGCAGAGATGGGCACCTCTCCTACGAGCAGTACTTC. The entire variable domain, with the rest obtained from reference TRBV28 and TRBJ2-7, is as follows: DVKVTQSSRYLVKRTGEKVFLECVQDMDHENMFWYRQDPGLGLRLIYFSYDVKMKEKGDIPEGYSVSREKKERFSLILESASTNQTSMYLCASRDGHLSYEQYFGPGTRLTVT.